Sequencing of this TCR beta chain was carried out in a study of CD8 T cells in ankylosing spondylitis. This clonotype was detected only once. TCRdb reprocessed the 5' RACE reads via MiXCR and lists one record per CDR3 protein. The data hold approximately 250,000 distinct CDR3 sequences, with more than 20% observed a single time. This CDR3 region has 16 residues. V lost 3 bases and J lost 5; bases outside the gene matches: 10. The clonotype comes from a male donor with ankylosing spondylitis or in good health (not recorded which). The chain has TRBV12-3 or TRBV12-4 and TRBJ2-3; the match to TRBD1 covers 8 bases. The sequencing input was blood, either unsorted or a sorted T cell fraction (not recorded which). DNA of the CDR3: TGTGCCAGCAGTTTTGGGGCAGGGGGCGCGGAAGATACGCAGTATTTT. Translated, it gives CASSFGAGGAEDTQYF.